Detailed here is one T cell receptor beta chain. Profiled with immunoSEQ multiplex PCR; TCRdb holds only in-frame clones, not every one. This sample has fewer than 6,500 clones, with 70% to 85% found just once. This entry is derived from a study of chemoradiotherapy in HPV16-positive cancers. Germline V gene sequence: CDR1 LGHNA, CDR2 YNFKEQ. Trimming removed 0 bases at V and 0 bases at J, with 15 bases between. The CDR3 covers 17 residues. This sequence originates from a human donor with HPV-associated anogenital cancer. The rearrangement joins TRBV4-2 to TRBJ2-7; D unclear. Source: tumor tissue, taken from a patient who underwent chemoradiotherapy. The CDR3 DNA is TGTGCCAGCAGCCAAGATCTGGACCCATATGCCTCCTACGAGCAGTACTTC. It codes for CASSQDLDPYASYEQYF.